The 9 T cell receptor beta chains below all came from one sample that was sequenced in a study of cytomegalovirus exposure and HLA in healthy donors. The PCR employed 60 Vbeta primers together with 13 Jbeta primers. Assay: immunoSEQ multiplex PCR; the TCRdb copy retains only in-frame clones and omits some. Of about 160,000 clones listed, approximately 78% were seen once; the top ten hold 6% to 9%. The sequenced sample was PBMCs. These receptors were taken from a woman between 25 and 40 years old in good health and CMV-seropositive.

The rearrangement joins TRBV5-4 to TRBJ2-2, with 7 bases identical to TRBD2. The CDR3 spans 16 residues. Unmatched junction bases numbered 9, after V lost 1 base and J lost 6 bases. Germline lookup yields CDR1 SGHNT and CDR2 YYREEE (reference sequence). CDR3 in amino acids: CASSLWSSGAAGELFF. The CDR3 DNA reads TGTGCCAGCAGCTTGTGGTCGAGCGGGGCGGCCGGGGAGCTGTTTTTT.

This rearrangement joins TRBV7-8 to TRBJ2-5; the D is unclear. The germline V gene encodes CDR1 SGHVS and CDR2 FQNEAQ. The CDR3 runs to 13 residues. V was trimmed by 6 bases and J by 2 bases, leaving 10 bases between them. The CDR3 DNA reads TGTGCCAGCAGACCAAATAGTCAAGAGACCCAGTACTTC. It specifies CASRPNSQETQYF.

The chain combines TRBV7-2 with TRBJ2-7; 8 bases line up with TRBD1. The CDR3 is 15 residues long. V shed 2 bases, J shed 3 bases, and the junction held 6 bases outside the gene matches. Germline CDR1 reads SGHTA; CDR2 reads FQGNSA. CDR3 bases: TGTGCCAGCAGCTTAAGTTCAGGGGGCGGCTACGAGCAGTACTTC. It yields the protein CASSLSSGGGYEQYF. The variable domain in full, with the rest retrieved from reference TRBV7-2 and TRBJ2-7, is GAGVSQSPSNKVTEKGKDVELRCDPISGHTALYWYRQSLGQGLEFLIYFQGNSAPDKSGLPSDRFSAERTGGSVSTLTIQRTQQEDSAVYLCASSLSSGGGYEQYFGPGTRLTVT.

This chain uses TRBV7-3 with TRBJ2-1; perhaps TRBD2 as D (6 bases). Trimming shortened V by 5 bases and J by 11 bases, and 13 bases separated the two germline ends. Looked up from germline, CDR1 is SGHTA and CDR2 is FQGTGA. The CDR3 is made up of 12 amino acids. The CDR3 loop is CASSPPGGKQFF. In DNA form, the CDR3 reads TGTGCCAGCAGCCCACCCGGGGGAAAGCAGTTCTTC.

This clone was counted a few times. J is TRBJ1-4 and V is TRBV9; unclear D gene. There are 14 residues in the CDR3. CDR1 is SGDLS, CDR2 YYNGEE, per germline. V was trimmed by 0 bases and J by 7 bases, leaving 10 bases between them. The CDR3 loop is CASSVGSRSEKLFF. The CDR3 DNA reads TGTGCCAGCAGCGTAGGGAGTAGAAGTGAAAAACTGTTTTTT.

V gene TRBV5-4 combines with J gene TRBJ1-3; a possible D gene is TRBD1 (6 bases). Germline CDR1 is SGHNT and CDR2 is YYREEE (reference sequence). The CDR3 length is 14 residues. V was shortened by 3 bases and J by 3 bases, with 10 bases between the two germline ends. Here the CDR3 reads CASSSRGGGNTIYF. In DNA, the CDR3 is TGTGCCAGCAGCTCCAGGGGTGGTGGAAACACCATATATTTT.

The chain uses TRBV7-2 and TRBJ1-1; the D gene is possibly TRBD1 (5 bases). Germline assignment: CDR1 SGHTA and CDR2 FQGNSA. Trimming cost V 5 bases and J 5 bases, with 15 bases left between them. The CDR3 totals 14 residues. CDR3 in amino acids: CASSLRLRGTEAFF. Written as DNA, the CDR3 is TGTGCCAGCAGCCTGAGACTACGGGGGACTGAAGCTTTCTTT.

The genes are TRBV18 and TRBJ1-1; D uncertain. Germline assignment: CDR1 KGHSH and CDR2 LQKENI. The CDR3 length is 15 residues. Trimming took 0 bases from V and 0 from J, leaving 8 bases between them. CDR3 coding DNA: TGTGCCAGCTCACCACCGGCAGTAATGAACACTGAAGCTTTCTTT. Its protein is CASSPPAVMNTEAFF.

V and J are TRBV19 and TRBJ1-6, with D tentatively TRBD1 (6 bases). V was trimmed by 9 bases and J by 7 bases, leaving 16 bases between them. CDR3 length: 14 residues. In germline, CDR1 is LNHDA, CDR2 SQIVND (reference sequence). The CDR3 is CASTQGQLNSPLHF. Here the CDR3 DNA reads TGTGCCAGCACTCAAGGACAGCTGAATTCACCCCTCCACTTT.